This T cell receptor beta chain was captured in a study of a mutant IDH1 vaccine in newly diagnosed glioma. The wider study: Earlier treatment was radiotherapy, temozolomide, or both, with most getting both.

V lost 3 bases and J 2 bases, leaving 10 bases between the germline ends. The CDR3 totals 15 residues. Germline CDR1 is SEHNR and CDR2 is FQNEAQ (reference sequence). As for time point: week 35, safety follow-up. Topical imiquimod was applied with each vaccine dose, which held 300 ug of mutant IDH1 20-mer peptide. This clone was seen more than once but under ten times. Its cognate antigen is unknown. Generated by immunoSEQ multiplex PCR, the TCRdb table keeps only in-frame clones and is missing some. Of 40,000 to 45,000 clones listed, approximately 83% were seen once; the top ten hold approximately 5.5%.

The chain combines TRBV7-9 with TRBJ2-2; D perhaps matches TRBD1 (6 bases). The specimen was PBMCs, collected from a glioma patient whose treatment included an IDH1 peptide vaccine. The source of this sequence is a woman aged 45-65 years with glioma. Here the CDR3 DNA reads TGTGCCAGCAGCTTTGGGGACACCAACACCGGGGAGCTGTTTTTT. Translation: CASSFGDTNTGELFF.